The 24 T cell receptor beta chains given below trace back to one sample, sequenced in a study of human T cells and chemical hapten exposure (dated by TCRdb to about 2021). Sample time point, as interpreted from the label and publication: patch test 3, about 24 weeks after DPC sensitization. Reading the label with the study, this specimen's treatment or condition is: therapeutic diphenylcyclopropenone sensitization with weekly scalp DPC. Total RNA was isolated from unfractionated whole blood collected in Tempus Blood RNA tubes. The method behind the library was RACE. Sequencing was carried out with a NextSeq 500. TCRdb reran the public reads through fastp at Q25 and MiXCR, keeping productive beta chains. All rows with the same CDR3 protein become a single entry with the most common DNA and genes. The sample table lists under 50,000 distinct CDR3 sequences, more than 9% of them with a count of one. The ten largest clones take up about 27% of the sample.

Sequences were derived from whole blood, sampled in connection with sensitization to the hapten diphenylcyclopropenone (DPC). The source of these receptors is a man over 45 with alopecia areata. Some clones in this sample may be carry-over from other donors' samples.

J is TRBJ1-5 and V is TRBV12-3 or TRBV12-4; D is uncertain. The CDR3 loop spans 17 amino acids. V was pared by 1 base and J by 4 bases, with 17 bases between. The CDR3 bases are TGTGCCAGCAGTTTAGGTTTCACCGAAGACGGGAATCAGCCCCAGCATTTT. This gives the protein CASSLGFTEDGNQPQHF.

This clonotype appeared a few times. The V call is TRBV11-2, the J call TRBJ2-1, with unresolved D. The CDR3 runs 17 residues. Between the trimmed V and J ends, which lost 3 bases and 0 bases, there was a span of 15 bases. Germline CDR1 SGHAT, CDR2 FQNNGV. The chain's CDR3 is CASSFRTDHPSYNEQFF. The DNA for the CDR3 is TGTGCCAGCAGCTTCCGGACCGACCACCCCTCCTACAATGAGCAGTTCTTC.

This sequence joins TRBV28 and TRBJ2-7, with D possibly being TRBD1 (5 bases). Deletions cut 5 bases from V and 2 bases from J, with 10 bases between. Germline V CDR1 and CDR2: MDHEN, SYDVKM. The CDR3 has 13 residues. The CDR3 DNA is TGTGCCAGCAGTACCTTGACAGCCTACGAGCAGTACTTC. This translates into CASSTLTAYEQYF.

This clonotype was seen more than once but under ten times. This rearrangement joins TRBV5-4 to TRBJ2-5; D possibly uses TRBD1 or TRBD2 (5 bases each). CDR3 length: 15 residues. Trimming removed 1 base from V and 4 bases from J, with 14 bases in between. Germline V CDR1 and CDR2: SGHNT, YYREEE (reference sequence). The CDR3 DNA sequence: TGTGCCAGCAGCTTGATGGGGGAGTGGGGAGAGACCCAGTACTTC. This encodes CASSLMGEWGETQYF.

This clonotype appeared many times. The chain carries TRBV6-2 or TRBV6-3 and TRBJ2-5; 11 bases align to TRBD1. There are 15 residues in the CDR3. CDR1 and CDR2 from the germline V gene are MNHEY and SVGEGT. Unmatched junction bases numbered 8, after V lost 5 bases and J lost 6 bases. The CDR3 loop is CASSREPDRGQTQYF. CDR3 DNA: TGTGCCAGCAGTCGAGAACCGGACAGGGGGCAGACCCAGTACTTC.

This clonotype was seen more than once but under ten times. The chain carries TRBV10-3 and TRBJ1-5; the match to TRBD1 covers 7 bases. Germline lookup yields CDR1 ENHRY and CDR2 SYGVKD. CDR3 length: 16 amino acids. V shed 0 bases, J shed 0 bases, and the junction held 2 bases outside the gene matches. The CDR3 nucleotides read TGTGCCATCAGTGAGTCGGGACAGACTAGCAATCAGCCCCAGCATTTT. Translated, it gives CAISESGQTSNQPQHF.

This clonotype was detected only a few times. The V gene is TRBV20-1, the J gene TRBJ2-1; the D gene is possibly TRBD2 (6 bases). Germline V gene data show CDR1 as DFQATT and CDR2 as SNEGSKA (reference sequence). There are 16 residues in the CDR3. The V gene lost 4 bases and the J gene lost 0 bases, with 16 bases spanning the gap. The DNA of the CDR3 is TGCAGTGCTACTCTGGTAGACGGGAGCTCCTACAATGAGCAGTTCTTC. It translates to CSATLVDGSSYNEQFF.

This clonotype was recorded many times. The chain couples TRBV11-2 to TRBJ2-1; D ambiguous. Trimming stripped 6 bases from V and 1 base from J, with 16 bases between. Germline loops: CDR1 SGHAT, CDR2 FQNNGV. The CDR3 contains 16 residues. CDR3: CASSPYTGRSYNEQFF. Here the CDR3 DNA reads TGTGCCAGCAGTCCCTATACGGGCCGGTCCTACAATGAGCAGTTCTTC.

The V and J genes are TRBV29-1 and TRBJ2-5; tentative D call: TRBD1 (5 bases). The CDR3 has 12 residues. The V gene lost 4 bases and the J gene lost 7 bases, with 13 bases spanning the gap. Looked up from germline, CDR1 is SQVTM and CDR2 is ANQGSEA. DNA for the CDR3: TGCAGCGTTGCGTCTTCCCAGGGGACCCAGTACTTC. This codes for CSVASSQGTQYF. The full variable domain, in which reference TRBV29-1 and TRBJ2-5 provide the parts outside the CDR3, is SAVISQKPSRDICQRGTSLTIQCQVDSQVTMMFWYRQQPGQSLTLIATANQGSEATYESGFVIDKFPISRPNLTFSTLTVSNMSPEDSSIYLCSVASSQGTQYFGPGTRLLVL.

This chain links TRBV4-2 with TRBJ2-7, with 13 bases lining up with TRBD2. Unmatched junction bases numbered 6, after V lost 4 bases and J lost 0 bases. The CDR3 is made up of 17 amino acids. Germline V gene lookup returns CDR1 LGHNA and CDR2 YNFKEQ. CDR3 region: CASSRGLAGVGSYEQYF. In DNA, the CDR3 is TGTGCCAGCAGCCGAGGACTAGCGGGAGTTGGCTCCTACGAGCAGTACTTC.

This clonotype has at least ten counts. The chain is built from TRBV19 and TRBJ2-1; D uncertain. The germline gives CDR1 LNHDA, CDR2 SQIVND (reference sequence). The CDR3 is made up of 14 amino acids. The ends were cut back, 8 bases at V and 6 bases at J, with 17 bases in the middle. CDR3 nucleotides: TGTGCCAGTGGTCAGGCCCGGATATCCAATGAGCAGTTCTTC. This encodes CASGQARISNEQFF. The full variable domain, its missing parts supplied by reference TRBV19 and TRBJ2-1, is DGGITQSPKYLFRKEGQNVTLSCEQNLNHDAMYWYRQDPGQGLRLIYYSQIVNDFQKGDIAEGYSVSREKKESFPLTVTSAQKNPTAFYLCASGQARISNEQFFGPGTRLTVL.

This chain connects TRBV5-1 to TRBJ2-1; 9 bases align to TRBD2. V dropped 3 bases and J dropped 8; count of bases not matched to a gene: 9. Germline CDR1 is SGHRS and CDR2 is YFSETQ. The CDR3 sequence is 15 residues long. The CDR3 bases are TGCGCCAGCAGCTCGGGGACTAGCTATCGCGATGAGCAGTTCTTC. Translation gives CASSSGTSYRDEQFF.

This clonotype was observed a few times. The chain uses TRBV5-1 and TRBJ1-4; 8 bases line up with TRBD1. Germline assignment: CDR1 SGHRS and CDR2 YFSETQ. The CDR3 runs 14 residues. V lost 3 bases and J lost 8; bases outside the gene matches: 6. The CDR3 sequence: CASSSTGDGEKLFF. CDR3 sequence (DNA): TGCGCCAGCAGCTCGACAGGGGACGGGGAAAAACTGTTTTTT.

This clonotype was counted ten times or more. The V gene is TRBV7-3, the J gene TRBJ2-5; D remains ambiguous. This CDR3 spans 13 amino acids. V lost 1 base and J lost 2, with 5 bases in between. Germline assignment: CDR1 SGHTA and CDR2 FQGTGA. CDR3 coding DNA: TGTGCCAGCAGCTTAAGGGTTCAAGAGACCCAGTACTTC. Amino acid sequence: CASSLRVQETQYF.

This clonotype was detected many times. The chain is built from TRBV6-2 or TRBV6-3 and TRBJ1-1, with D tentatively TRBD1 (5 bases). The germline V gene encodes CDR1 MNHEY and CDR2 SVGEGT. Trimming cost V 6 bases and J 0 bases, with 14 bases left between them. The CDR3 sequence is 15 residues long. The CDR3 protein is CASSSHGTVNTEAFF. CDR3 DNA: TGTGCCAGCAGCTCTCATGGGACTGTGAACACTGAAGCTTTCTTT.

At least ten counts were recorded for this clonotype. This chain connects TRBV11-2 to TRBJ2-1; the match to TRBD2 covers 13 bases. Germline loops: CDR1 SGHAT, CDR2 FQNNGV. Trimming removed 5 bases from V and 15 bases from J; junction bases left unmatched: 7. The CDR3 has 13 residues. The CDR3 bases are TGTGCCAGCAGCCCGGGGACTAGCGGGAACCGGTTCTTC. The encoded protein is CASSPGTSGNRFF.

This chain connects TRBV24-1 to TRBJ2-6; 9 bases are shared with TRBD1. The CDR3 has 17 amino acids. Germline V gene lookup returns CDR1 KGHDR and CDR2 SFDVKD. The V and J ends lost 3 bases and 2 bases, in that order; junction bases with no gene match: 4. The CDR3 region is CATSDGQGTPGANVLTF. In nucleotides, the CDR3 is TGTGCCACCAGTGATGGACAGGGGACCCCTGGGGCCAACGTCCTGACTTTC.

This clonotype has at least ten counts. This chain joins TRBV29-1 and TRBJ1-6; D remains ambiguous. Germline assignment: CDR1 SQVTM and CDR2 ANQGSEA. The CDR3 runs to 13 residues. V shed 4 bases and J shed 9 bases, with 13 bases lying between them. In nucleotides, the CDR3 is TGCAGCGTTGGGGAGGGAAATAGTTCACCCCTCCACTTT. Translating it yields CSVGEGNSSPLHF.

The rearrangement joins TRBV5-8 to TRBJ1-4; D gene ambiguous. Trimming stripped 4 bases from V and 7 bases from J, with 8 bases between. Germline assignment: CDR1 SGHTS and CDR2 YDEGEE. The CDR3 spans 12 residues. CDR3 DNA sequence: TGTGCCAGCAGCATACAAGCTGAAAAACTGTTTTTT. The encoded protein is CASSIQAEKLFF.

This clonotype was found many times. The chain is built from TRBV4-1 and TRBJ2-1; D is perhaps TRBD2 (6 bases). Germline values: CDR1 MGHRA, CDR2 YSYEKL. V was trimmed by 1 base and J by 16 bases, leaving 11 bases between them. The CDR3 loop spans 11 amino acids. The CDR3 protein is CASSQGETSFF. CDR3 bases: TGCGCCAGCAGCCAAGGGGAAACTAGCTTCTTC.

This clonotype was found many times. V gene TRBV27 combines with J gene TRBJ2-3; D may be TRBD1 (5 bases). Per the germline V gene, CDR1 is MNHEY and CDR2 is SMNVEV (reference sequence). CDR3 length equals 15 residues. The ends were cut back, 5 bases at V and 6 bases at J, with 18 bases in the middle. The CDR3 DNA reads as TGTGCCAGCAGTCCTGTGCCAGGGTCTTCGGATACGCAGTATTTT. Translated: CASSPVPGSSDTQYF.

This clonotype was detected many times. The V call is TRBV28, the J call TRBJ2-5; 9 bases match TRBD2. The CDR3 covers 16 residues. With 4 bases clipped from V and 5 bases from J, the junction kept 11 bases outside the gene matches. Germline CDR1 MDHEN, CDR2 SYDVKM. The CDR3 loop reads CASSSLGTSSGETQYF. In nucleotides, the CDR3 is TGTGCCAGCAGTTCCCTCGGGACTAGCTCGGGCGAGACCCAGTACTTC. The entire variable domain, with the rest obtained from reference TRBV28 and TRBJ2-5, is as follows: DVKVTQSSRYLVKRTGEKVFLECVQDMDHENMFWYRQDPGLGLRLIYFSYDVKMKEKGDIPEGYSVSREKKERFSLILESASTNQTSMYLCASSSLGTSSGETQYFGPGTRLLVL.

This clonotype appeared many times. The chain combines TRBV7-9 with TRBJ2-7; D assignment may be TRBD1 or TRBD2 (5 bases each). This CDR3 contains 15 residues. V was clipped by 5 bases and J by 3 bases, with 17 bases between them. Per the germline V gene, CDR1 is SEHNR and CDR2 is FQNEAQ (reference sequence). The CDR3 DNA is TGTGCCAGCAGCCGTCCCTCGGGACGGAACTACGAGCAGTACTTC. Encoded protein: CASSRPSGRNYEQYF.

This clonotype has ten or more counts. The genes are TRBV7-9 and TRBJ1-5; no firm D call. CDR1 is SEHNR, CDR2 FQNEAQ, per germline (reference sequence). V gave up 1 base and J gave up 7 bases, with 8 bases separating them. There are 13 residues in the CDR3. In DNA form, the CDR3 reads TGTGCCAGCAGCTTAGGCGTGGGGCAGCCCCAGCATTTT. It encodes CASSLGVGQPQHF.